This passage covers 23 T cell receptor beta chains from one sample sequenced in a study of T cells in tuberculosis. Specified time point: new active TB diagnosis, blood taken before or within 7 days of starting treatment. Sequenced by immunoSEQ multiplex PCR; TCRdb stores in-frame clones only, minus some. The sample carries more than 30,000 clones, more than 75% recorded once. The source material was PBMCs, sampled at tuberculosis diagnosis. These receptor sequences come from an adult with tuberculosis.

This sequence joins TRBV19 and TRBJ1-1, with TRBD1 matching 7 bases. The CDR3 extends over 12 amino acids. CDR1 is LNHDA and CDR2 is SQIVND in the germline V gene (reference sequence). Losses at the gene ends were 6 bases for V and 5 bases for J; bases not matched to a gene: 3. The CDR3 nucleotides read TGTGCCAGTAGCGCGACAGGGACTGAAGCTTTCTTT. The encoded protein is CASSATGTEAFF. The whole variable domain, remainder taken from reference TRBV19 and TRBJ1-1, is DGGITQSPKYLFRKEGQNVTLSCEQNLNHDAMYWYRQDPGQGLRLIYYSQIVNDFQKGDIAEGYSVSREKKESFPLTVTSAQKNPTAFYLCASSATGTEAFFGQGTRLTVV.

The chain employs TRBV4-2 and TRBJ2-3, with D perhaps matching TRBD2 (6 bases). V dropped 1 base and J dropped 13 bases, with 9 bases sitting between them. This CDR3 has 11 amino acids. CDR1 and CDR2 (germline): LGHNA, YNFKEQ. CDR3 bases: TGTGCCAGCAGCCAAGGGGACTTGGAGTATTTT. It is translated as CASSQGDLEYF.

The V and J genes are TRBV12-5 and TRBJ2-7; possibly TRBD2 for D (5 bases). The CDR3 is made up of 15 amino acids. V lost 2 bases and J lost 3, with 14 bases in between. Germline values: CDR1 LGHNT, CDR2 FRNRAP. DNA for the CDR3: TGTGCTAGTGGTTTGCCCTACGGAGGAAACTACGAGCAGTACTTC. It codes for CASGLPYGGNYEQYF.

The V gene is TRBV10-3, the J gene TRBJ1-6; D call uncertain. Trimming left V 4 bases short and J 7 bases short, with 11 bases between. CDR3 length: 14 amino acids. In germline, CDR1 is ENHRY, CDR2 SYGVKD. The CDR3 nucleotides are TGTGCCATCAGTGGTGGCGCAGGAAATTCACCCCTCCACTTT. Translated: CAISGGAGNSPLHF.

The DNA of the CDR3 is TGTGCCAGCAGCCGGACCGGGGAGCTGTTTTTT. This codes for CASSRTGELFF. V gene TRBV5-4 combines with J gene TRBJ2-2; D is unresolved. Germline CDR1 SGHNT, CDR2 YYREEE (reference sequence). The CDR3 is made up of 11 amino acids. Trimming removed 4 bases from V and 5 bases from J, with 3 bases in between.

The chain is built from TRBV7-9 and TRBJ2-3; D might be TRBD2 (6 bases). The CDR3 has 15 residues. Germline V lookup: CDR1 SEHNR, CDR2 FQNEAQ (reference sequence). Trimming removed 0 bases at V and 0 bases at J, with 7 bases between. The CDR3 here is CASSLAGTSTDTQYF. The CDR3 DNA follows: TGTGCCAGCAGCTTAGCGGGGACTAGCACAGATACGCAGTATTTT.

This clone has just one count. The chain uses TRBV9 and TRBJ1-1; perhaps TRBD1 as D (6 bases). The germline V and J ends were trimmed by 1 base and 2 bases, with 15 bases remaining between them. The CDR3 loop spans 16 amino acids. Germline CDR1 SGDLS, CDR2 YYNGEE. CDR3 bases: TGTGCCAGCAGCGTATTTGTGTACAGGGAAAACACTGAAGCTTTCTTT. Translation: CASSVFVYRENTEAFF.

This clone was detected only once. The chain employs TRBV5-6 and TRBJ2-1; TRBD2 agrees at 12 bases. V lost 4 bases and J lost 9; bases outside the gene matches: 8. This CDR3 contains 15 residues. Germline V gene lookup returns CDR1 SGHDT and CDR2 YYEEEE. CDR3 sequence: CASSKASGRAPEQFF. The CDR3 bases are TGTGCCAGCAGCAAGGCTAGCGGGAGGGCCCCTGAGCAGTTCTTC.

There are a few counts of this clone. The V gene is TRBV11-2, the J gene TRBJ2-3; 8 positions agree with TRBD1. The trim removed 4 bases at V and 6 bases at J, leaving 6 bases unmatched. The CDR3 spans 14 residues. The germline V gene has CDR1 SGHAT and CDR2 FQNNGV. In DNA form, the CDR3 reads TGTGCCAGCAGCTGGACAGGGATTAGCGATACGCAGTATTTT. It encodes CASSWTGISDTQYF.

This rearrangement joins TRBV28 to TRBJ2-1; weak D call: TRBD1 (6 bases). Trimming took off 5 bases at V and 8 bases at J, with 16 bases between the two ends. Germline loops: CDR1 MDHEN, CDR2 SYDVKM. The CDR3 consists of 14 residues. In DNA form, the CDR3 reads TGTGCCAGCAGTCACAGATATAAGGGGGATGAGCAGTTCTTC. Translation: CASSHRYKGDEQFF.

The chain employs TRBV29-1 and TRBJ1-1, with TRBD1 as a possible D gene (6 bases). The V gene lost 4 bases and the J gene lost 1 base, with 13 bases spanning the gap. Per the germline V gene, CDR1 is SQVTM and CDR2 is ANQGSEA. The CDR3 runs to 14 residues. The CDR3 loop is CSVVATGSNTEAFF. In DNA, the CDR3 is TGCAGCGTTGTAGCGACAGGCTCGAACACTGAAGCTTTCTTT.

The chain employs TRBV5-4 and TRBJ2-5; no definite D call. The CDR3 is 13 residues long. V was shortened by 2 bases and J by 5 bases, with 10 bases between the two germline ends. Germline CDR1 and CDR2: SGHNT and YYREEE (reference sequence). The CDR3 DNA reads TGTGCCAGCAGCTTTGTAGCCGGGGAGACCCAGTACTTC. Its translation is CASSFVAGETQYF.

The chain has TRBV27 and TRBJ2-1, with 7 bases lining up with TRBD1. Germline CDR1 reads MNHEY; CDR2 reads SMNVEV (reference sequence). This CDR3 region has 14 residues. The junction had 9 bases not matched to a gene; V was cut back by 5 bases and J by 8 bases. CDR3 sequence reads: CASSLEQGRDEQFF. In DNA, the CDR3 is TGTGCCAGCAGTCTCGAACAGGGGCGGGATGAGCAGTTCTTC.

The chain is built from TRBV5-5 and TRBJ2-7, with D perhaps TRBD2 (6 bases). This CDR3 spans 14 amino acids. The germline V and J ends were trimmed by 2 bases and 3 bases, with 12 bases remaining between them. Germline values: CDR1 SGHKS, CDR2 YYEKEE (reference sequence). The DNA for the CDR3 is TGTGCCAGCAGCTTTCCAGGGAGGTTCTACGAGCAGTACTTC. This encodes CASSFPGRFYEQYF.

V gene TRBV6-1 combines with J gene TRBJ2-7; 7 bases are a match to TRBD1. The CDR3 spans 12 residues. CDR1 and CDR2 from the germline V gene are MNHNS and SASEGT. Unmatched junction bases numbered 8, after V lost 5 bases and J lost 10 bases. CDR3 sequence (DNA): TGTGCCAGCAGTAGTGACAGGGTAATACAGTACTTC. Translating it yields CASSSDRVIQYF.

Worth noting for this clone: At the DNA level, this CDR3 is encoded by other sequences in the same sample as well. The chain couples TRBV19 to TRBJ2-7, with 14 bases matching TRBD2. In germline, CDR1 is LNHDA, CDR2 SQIVND (reference sequence). The trim removed 4 bases at V and 4 bases at J, leaving 6 bases unmatched. The CDR3 consists of 16 residues. In DNA form, the CDR3 reads TGTGCCAGTAGTAGGGGACTAGCGGGAGCCCCTTACGAGCAGTACTTC. Amino acids: CASSRGLAGAPYEQYF.

The V gene is TRBV27, the J gene TRBJ1-5, with TRBD1 matching over 8 bases. This CDR3 comprises 15 residues. Germline CDR1 MNHEY, CDR2 SMNVEV (reference sequence). J lost 3 bases, V lost 6 bases, and 7 bases had no gene match. CDR3 protein: CASSHFRGPNQPQHF. In DNA form, the CDR3 reads TGTGCCAGCAGCCATTTCAGGGGGCCCAATCAGCCCCAGCATTTT.

CDR3 loop: CASSGAWAGGQETQYF. CDR3 in DNA: TGTGCCAGCAGTGGGGCCTGGGCGGGGGGCCAAGAGACCCAGTACTTC. The chain employs TRBV6-1 and TRBJ2-5, with TRBD2 matching 8 bases. Trimming cost V 4 bases and J 1 base; bases outside gene matches: 8. The CDR3 is 16 amino acids. Germline CDR1 MNHNS, CDR2 SASEGT.

The J gene is TRBJ1-5, the V gene TRBV2; 9 bases fit TRBD1. The CDR3 loop spans 14 amino acids. J was trimmed by 4 bases and V by 4 bases; bases with no gene match: 2. The germline V gene encodes CDR1 SNHLY and CDR2 FYNNEI. The CDR3 spells CASSGQGENQPQHF. In DNA form, the CDR3 reads TGTGCCAGCAGTGGACAGGGGGAGAATCAGCCCCAGCATTTT.

CDR3 region: CASSPIPLSSGSNLDEQFF. The CDR3 DNA reads as TGCGCCAGCAGCCCGATCCCACTGTCTAGCGGGAGTAATTTGGATGAGCAGTTCTTC. The rearrangement joins TRBV5-1 to TRBJ2-1, with 10 bases aligning to TRBD2. After removal of 4 bases from V and 8 bases from J, the junction contained 21 bases not matched to a gene. Germline values: CDR1 SGHRS, CDR2 YFSETQ. This CDR3 has 19 amino acids.

The V call is TRBV6-1, the J call TRBJ2-2; D gene ambiguous. The CDR3 has 11 amino acids. With 7 bases removed from V and 4 bases from J, the gap between germline ends came to 4 bases. CDR1 is MNHNS, CDR2 SASEGT, per germline. CDR3 in amino acids: CASTVTGELFF. DNA of the CDR3: TGTGCCAGCACCGTCACCGGGGAGCTGTTTTTT.

V usage is TRBV2 and J usage is TRBJ2-2; D possibly corresponds to TRBD1 (6 bases). CDR1 is SNHLY, CDR2 FYNNEI, per germline. V lost 9 bases to trimming and J lost 4 bases, with 21 bases between them. This CDR3 contains 16 residues. CDR3 nucleotide sequence: TGTGCCAGTAAGAGACAGGCCGCGGTCGTCACCGGGGAGCTGTTTTTT. This translates into CASKRQAAVVTGELFF.

The chain links TRBV6-5 to TRBJ2-7, with 13 bases that match TRBD2. CDR3 length equals 16 residues. The germline gives CDR1 MNHEY, CDR2 SVGAGI. The ends lost 6 bases at V and 5 bases at J; junction bases unmatched: 10. The CDR3 is CASRYRRLAGGDEQYF. CDR3 sequence (DNA): TGTGCCAGCAGGTACCGACGACTAGCGGGAGGTGACGAGCAGTACTTC.